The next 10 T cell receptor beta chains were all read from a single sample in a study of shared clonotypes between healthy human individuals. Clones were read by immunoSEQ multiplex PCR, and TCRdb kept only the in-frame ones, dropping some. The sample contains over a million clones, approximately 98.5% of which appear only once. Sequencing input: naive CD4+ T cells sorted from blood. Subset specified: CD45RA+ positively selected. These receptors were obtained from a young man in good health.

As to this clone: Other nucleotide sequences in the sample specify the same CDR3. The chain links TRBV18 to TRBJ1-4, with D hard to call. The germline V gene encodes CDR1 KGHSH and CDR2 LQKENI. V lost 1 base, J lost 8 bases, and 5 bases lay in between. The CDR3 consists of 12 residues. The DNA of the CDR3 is TGTGCCAGCTCACCACTCGGAGAAAAACTGTTTTTT. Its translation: CASSPLGEKLFF. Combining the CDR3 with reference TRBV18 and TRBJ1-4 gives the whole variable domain NAGVMQNPRHLVRRRGQEARLRCSPMKGHSHVYWYRQLPEEGLKFMVYLQKENIIDESGMPKERFSAEFPKEGPSILRIQQVVRGDSAAYFCASSPLGEKLFFGSGTQLSVL.

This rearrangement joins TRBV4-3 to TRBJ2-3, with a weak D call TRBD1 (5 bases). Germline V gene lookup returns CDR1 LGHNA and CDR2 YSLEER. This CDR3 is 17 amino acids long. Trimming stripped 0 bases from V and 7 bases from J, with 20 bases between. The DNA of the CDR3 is TGCGCCAGCAGCCAAGACCAAGGCCTCCGAAGGGGTTATACGCAGTATTTT. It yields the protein CASSQDQGLRRGYTQYF.

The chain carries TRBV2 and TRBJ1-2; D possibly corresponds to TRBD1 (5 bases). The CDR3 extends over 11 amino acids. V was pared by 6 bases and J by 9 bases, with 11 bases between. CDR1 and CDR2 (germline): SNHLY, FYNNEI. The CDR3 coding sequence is TGTGCCAGCAGAGGGGTTGTTAGCTACACCTTC. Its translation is CASRGVVSYTF.

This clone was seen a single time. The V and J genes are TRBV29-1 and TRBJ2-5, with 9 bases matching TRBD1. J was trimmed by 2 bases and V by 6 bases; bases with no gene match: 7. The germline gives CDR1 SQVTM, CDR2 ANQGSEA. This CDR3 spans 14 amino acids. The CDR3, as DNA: TGCAGCGTCGAGGGACAGGGCGATCAAGAGACCCAGTACTTC. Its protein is CSVEGQGDQETQYF.

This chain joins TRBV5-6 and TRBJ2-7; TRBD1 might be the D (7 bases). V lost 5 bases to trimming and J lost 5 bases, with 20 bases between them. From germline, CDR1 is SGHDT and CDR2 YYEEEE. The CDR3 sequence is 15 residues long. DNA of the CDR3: TGTGCCAGCAGTAAACCGGAGGGGACAGCCCACGAGCAGTACTTC. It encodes CASSKPEGTAHEQYF.

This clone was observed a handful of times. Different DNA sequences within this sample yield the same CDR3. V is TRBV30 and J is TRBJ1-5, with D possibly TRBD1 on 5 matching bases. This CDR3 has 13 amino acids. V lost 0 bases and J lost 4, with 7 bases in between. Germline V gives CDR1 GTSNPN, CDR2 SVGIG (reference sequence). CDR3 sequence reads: CAWSVRGNQPQHF. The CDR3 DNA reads TGTGCCTGGAGTGTACGGGGGAATCAGCCCCAGCATTTT.

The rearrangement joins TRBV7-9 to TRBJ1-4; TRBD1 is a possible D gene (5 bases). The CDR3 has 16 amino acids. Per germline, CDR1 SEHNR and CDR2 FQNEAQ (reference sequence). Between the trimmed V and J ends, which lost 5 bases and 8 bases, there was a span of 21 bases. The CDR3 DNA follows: TGTGCCAGCAGCCCAGGCACCAGGGAGGGGTACGAAAAACTGTTTTTT. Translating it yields CASSPGTREGYEKLFF.

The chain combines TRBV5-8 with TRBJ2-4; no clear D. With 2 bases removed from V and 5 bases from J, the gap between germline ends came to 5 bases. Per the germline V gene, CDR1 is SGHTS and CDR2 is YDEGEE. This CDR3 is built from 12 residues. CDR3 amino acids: CASSFLENIQYF. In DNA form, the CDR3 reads TGTGCCAGCAGCTTTCTCGAAAACATTCAGTACTTC.

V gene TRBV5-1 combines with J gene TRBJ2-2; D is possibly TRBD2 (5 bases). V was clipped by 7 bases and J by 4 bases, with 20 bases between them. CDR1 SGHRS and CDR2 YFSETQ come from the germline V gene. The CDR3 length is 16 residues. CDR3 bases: TGCGCCAGCCGACTACGGACGGCCCCGGGCACCGGGGAGCTGTTTTTT. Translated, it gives CASRLRTAPGTGELFF.

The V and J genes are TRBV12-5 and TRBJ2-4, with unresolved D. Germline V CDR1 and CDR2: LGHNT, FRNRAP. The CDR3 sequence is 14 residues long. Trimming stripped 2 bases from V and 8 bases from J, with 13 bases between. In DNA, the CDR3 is TGTGCTAGTGGTTTGACACCCCCTGCGGACATTCAGTACTTC. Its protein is CASGLTPPADIQYF.